A selection of T cell receptor beta chains follows, all from one sample in a study of T cells after yellow fever vaccination. Each CDR3 protein gets one entry after TCRdb re-called the 5' RACE reads with MiXCR. The profile shows some 240,000 distinct CDR3 sequences, roughly 5% of them singletons. The sequencing used CD4+ T cells sorted from PBMCs, collected on the day of the yellow fever booster vaccination. Source of these receptors: a man between 18 and 29 years old who received the YFV17D yellow fever vaccine. The CDR3 runs from the conserved cysteine through the conserved F or W. The size field is filled for only some rows; it gives once, few, many or a size class.

few	TRBV18	TRBJ2-6	CASSPPVGAGANVLTF
-	TRBV5-1	TRBJ2-1	CASSHVGAGTYNEQFF
many	TRBV4-1	TRBJ2-2	CASSQDEGLADTGELFF
many	TRBV7-2	TRBJ2-5	CASSLVQGRETQYF
-	TRBV29-1	TRBJ2-1	CSSCPLAGGYNEQFF
-	TRBV20-1	TRBJ1-5	CSARSRQGSQNQPQHF
few	TRBV2	TRBJ2-1	CASRDTGTSGSEQFF
-	TRBV12-3/TRBV12-4	TRBJ2-3	CASRMLSTDTQYF
many	TRBV6-5	TRBJ2-2	CASSPARDTGELFF
many	TRBV7-2	TRBJ2-1	CASSKDFGRDEQFF
many	TRBV7-9	TRBJ2-5	CASTREETQYF
many	TRBV7-9	TRBJ2-1	CASSALGYNEQFF
-	TRBV7-2	TRBJ1-5	CASSPNAGGMGQPQHF
many	TRBV18	TRBJ2-1	CASSVAGSYNEQFF
many	TRBV5-1	TRBJ1-2	CASSLGGTRNGGYTF
many	TRBV6-5	TRBJ2-7	CASSYSISGGSSYEQYF
few	TRBV20-1	TRBJ1-1	CSARERLRGAAEAFF
few	TRBV20-1	TRBJ1-2	CSANRANYGYTF